A selection of T cell receptor beta chains follows, all from one sample in a study of CXCR3-negative and CXCR3-positive naive CD8 T cells. For each CDR3 protein, TCRdb gives one entry from its re-call of the 5' RACE reads, without DNA. Recorded here are approximately 89,000 distinct CDR3 sequences; the top ten clones represent 0.53%. Sample: naive CXCR3+ CD8+ T cells from blood. These receptors all stem from a human donor in good health. Some clones in this sample may be carry-over from other donors' samples. The CDR3 runs from the conserved cysteine through the conserved F or W. Clone size is shown for a subset of rows, as once, few, many or a class of expanded clone.

V gene	J gene	CDR3 length	clone size	CDR3 protein
TRBV18	TRBJ2-2	16	-	CASATLQGTNTGELFF
TRBV5-1	TRBJ1-1	14	-	CASSTSLGLTEAFF
TRBV6-6	TRBJ1-6	15	-	CASRAGGNHNSPLHF
TRBV13	TRBJ2-1	11	-	CPDRYYNEQFF
TRBV5-1	TRBJ2-1	17	-	CASSLVGVRATYNEQLF
TRBV20-1	TRBJ2-7	17	-	CSARDGEEREGLYEQYF
TRBV20-1	TRBJ2-2	14	-	CSGGDYRGTGELFF
TRBV20-1	TRBJ2-7	14	-	CSVRADRGWDEQYF
TRBV29-1	TRBJ2-7	13	-	CSVDAGAPGEQYF
TRBV20-1	TRBJ1-5	12	-	CSARDSNQPQHF
TRBV15	TRBJ1-5	12	-	CATGGWNQPQHF
TRBV27	TRBJ2-1	15	-	CASSLPPTGTEEQFF
TRBV12-3/TRBV12-4	TRBJ1-3	14	-	CASTVQVSGNTIYF
TRBV29-1	TRBJ2-7	13	medium-sized	CSVEDSGEYEQYF
TRBV12-3/TRBV12-4	TRBJ1-5	14	-	CASSPEGGDQPQHF
TRBV5-1	TRBJ1-5	13	-	CASSLAGNQPQHF
TRBV29-1	TRBJ2-7	12	-	CSVGDTLYEQYF
TRBV12-3/TRBV12-4	TRBJ2-7	15	-	CASSARTSATCEQYF
TRBV4-3	TRBJ2-7	16	-	CASSRGFGRESYEQYF
TRBV6-4	TRBJ2-7	13	-	CARLARPVYEQYF
TRBV5-5	TRBJ1-4	15	-	CASSLDEIHNEKLFF
TRBV5-1	TRBJ2-1	15	-	CASSFSDSRRNEQFF
TRBV28	TRBJ2-7	13	-	CASTTGAIYEQYF
TRBV28	TRBJ2-1	15	-	CASSYTGSNRNEQFF
TRBV5-5	TRBJ1-5	14	-	CASSLVDSPQPQHF
TRBV9	TRBJ2-7	15	-	CASSVAAGSTYEQYF
TRBV10-1	TRBJ1-1	12	-	CASSPTGTEAFF
TRBV5-4	TRBJ2-1	16	-	CASSPAQGGSYNEQFF
TRBV14	TRBJ2-2	15	-	CASSPQGPSYGELFF
TRBV20-1	TRBJ2-1	12	-	CSARYRDNEQFF
TRBV7-3	TRBJ2-7	14	-	CASSLTSSSYEQYF
TRBV7-8	TRBJ2-2	16	-	CASSPTVGWDTGELFF
TRBV28	TRBJ1-5	18	-	CASSFPGKRGYSNQSQHF
TRBV21-1	TRBJ2-5	19	-	CASSKDTRERAMSGETQYF
TRBV28	TRBJ2-2	14	-	CASSTGTDNGELFF
TRBV11-2	TRBJ1-1	16	-	CASSLPGQGGWTEAFF
TRBV6-4	TRBJ2-7	14	-	CASSDSDFPYEQYF
TRBV6-5	TRBJ2-7	14	-	CASSWAGASYEQYF
TRBV11-3	TRBJ1-1	15	-	CASSLGDRFDTEAFF
TRBV7-6	TRBJ2-5	14	-	CASSLAAIQETQYF
TRBV15	TRBJ2-7	16	-	CATSRTGLAGAYEQYF
TRBV10-3	TRBJ2-7	12	-	CAISDPAYEQYF
TRBV29-1	TRBJ2-7	11	-	CSVYKSDEQYF
TRBV5-5	TRBJ2-2	14	-	CASSLERGTGELFF
TRBV29-1	TRBJ1-1	13	-	CSYEGGSNTEAFF
TRBV7-9	TRBJ2-1	14	-	CASSHYTPSDEQFF
TRBV15	TRBJ1-2	14	-	CATSRDFGRESYTF
TRBV28	TRBJ2-7	22	-	CASSFPLDGLAGAKELSYEQYF
TRBV27	TRBJ2-2	16	-	CASSFGTSGNTGELFF
TRBV16	TRBJ2-7	13	-	CASKLGGSYEQYF
TRBV5-4	TRBJ2-1	14	-	CASSLLGKGTEQFF
TRBV5-1	TRBJ2-6	19	-	CASSLAGTSALSGANVLTF
TRBV28	TRBJ2-3	17	-	CASSSIPGDMSTDTQYF
TRBV5-1	TRBJ2-3	15	-	CASSTTGTSTDTQYF
TRBV12-3/TRBV12-4	TRBJ1-5	16	-	CASSKRDRGYNQPQHF